The following is a TCR beta chain sequence with its context. Its matching antigen is unknown. The sample belongs to a study of blood T cells in healthy people across ages. Combining a sample-barcoded 5' primer with a J-beta primer mix, a second PCR ran for roughly 7 to 11 cycles. Each cDNA molecule carried a tag from a template-switch adaptor that contained 12 random nucleotides. TCRdb recomputed calls from the 5' RACE reads with MiXCR, one row per CDR3 protein. The sample shows around 1,600,000 distinct CDR3 sequences, 35% to 45% of them seen only once. Regarding the study as a whole: It was found that TCR beta diversity correlated strongly with the percentage of naive T cells.

The origin of this receptor is a woman between 18 and 30 years old in good health. The specimen sequenced was blood.

CDR3 in DNA: TGTGCCAGCAGCGTGCGGGCGTCTGAAAAACTGTTTTTT. This translates into CASSVRASEKLFF. This chain connects TRBV5-6 to TRBJ1-4; D not certain. The V and J ends lost 4 bases and 7 bases respectively, with 11 bases between them. Germline lookup yields CDR1 SGHDT and CDR2 YYEEEE. CDR3 length: 13 residues. Complete variable domain (other parts from reference TRBV5-6 and TRBJ1-4): DAGVTQSPTHLIKTRGQQVTLRCSPKSGHDTVSWYQQALGQGPQFIFQYYEEEERQRGNFPDRFSGHQFPNYSSELNVNALLLGDSALYLCASSVRASEKLFFGSGTQLSVL.